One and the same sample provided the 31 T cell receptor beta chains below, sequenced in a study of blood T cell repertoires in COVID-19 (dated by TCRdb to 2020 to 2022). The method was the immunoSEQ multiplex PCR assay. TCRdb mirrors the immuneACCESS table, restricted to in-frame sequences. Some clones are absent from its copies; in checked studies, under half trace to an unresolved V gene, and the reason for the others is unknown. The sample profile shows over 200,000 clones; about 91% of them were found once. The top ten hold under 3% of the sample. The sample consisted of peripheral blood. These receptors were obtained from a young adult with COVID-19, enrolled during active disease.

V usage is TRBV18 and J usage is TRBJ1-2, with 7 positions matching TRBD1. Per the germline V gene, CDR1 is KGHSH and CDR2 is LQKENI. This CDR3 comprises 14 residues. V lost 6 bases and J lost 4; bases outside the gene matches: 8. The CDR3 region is CASSPDREGYGYTF. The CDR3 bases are TGTGCCAGCTCCCCAGACAGGGAAGGCTATGGCTACACCTTC.

CDR3 loop: CASSIAPSTGSNQPQHF. The CDR3 nucleotides are TGTGCCAGTAGTATAGCCCCCTCGACAGGTTCCAATCAGCCCCAGCATTTT. The chain combines TRBV19 with TRBJ1-5; a possible D gene is TRBD1 (6 bases). Germline CDR1 LNHDA, CDR2 SQIVND (reference sequence). Trimming removed 1 base at V and 3 bases at J, with 16 bases between. CDR3 length: 17 residues.

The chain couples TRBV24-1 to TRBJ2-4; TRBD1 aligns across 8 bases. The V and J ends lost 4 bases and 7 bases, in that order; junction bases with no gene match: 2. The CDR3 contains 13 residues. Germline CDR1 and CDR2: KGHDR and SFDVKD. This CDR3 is CATSDRDRNIQYF. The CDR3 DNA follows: TGTGCCACCAGTGACAGGGACAGGAACATTCAGTACTTC.

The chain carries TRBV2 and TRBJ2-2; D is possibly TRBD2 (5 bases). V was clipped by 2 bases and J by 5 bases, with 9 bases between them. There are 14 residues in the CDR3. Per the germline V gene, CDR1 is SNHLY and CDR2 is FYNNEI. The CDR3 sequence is CASSEIEGTGELFF. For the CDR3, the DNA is TGTGCCAGCAGTGAAATCGAGGGTACCGGGGAGCTGTTTTTT. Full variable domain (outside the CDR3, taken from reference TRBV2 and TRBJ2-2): EPEVTQTPSHQVTQMGQEVILRCVPISNHLYFYWYRQILGQKVEFLVSFYNNEISEKSEIFDDQFSVERPDGSNFTLKIRSTKLEDSAMYFCASSEIEGTGELFFGEGSRLTVL.

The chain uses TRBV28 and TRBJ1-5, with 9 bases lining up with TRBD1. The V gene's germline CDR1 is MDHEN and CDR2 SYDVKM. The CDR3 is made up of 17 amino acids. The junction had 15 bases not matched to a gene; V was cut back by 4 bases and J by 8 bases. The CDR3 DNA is TGTGCCAGCAGTTATCGTACGGGACAGGGTACCCTCAAGCCCCAGCATTTT. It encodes CASSYRTGQGTLKPQHF.

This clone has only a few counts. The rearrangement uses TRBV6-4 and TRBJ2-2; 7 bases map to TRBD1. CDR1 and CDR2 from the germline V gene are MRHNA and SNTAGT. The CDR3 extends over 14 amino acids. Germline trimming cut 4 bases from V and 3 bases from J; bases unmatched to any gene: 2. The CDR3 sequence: CASSVTGDTGELFF. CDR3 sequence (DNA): TGTGCCAGCAGTGTAACAGGGGACACCGGGGAGCTGTTTTTT.

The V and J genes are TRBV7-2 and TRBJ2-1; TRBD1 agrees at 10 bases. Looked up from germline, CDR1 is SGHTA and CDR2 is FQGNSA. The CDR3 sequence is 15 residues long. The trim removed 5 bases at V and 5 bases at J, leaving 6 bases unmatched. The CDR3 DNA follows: TGTGCCAGCAGCGAGACAGGGGGCGATCACAATGAGCAGTTCTTC. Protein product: CASSETGGDHNEQFF.

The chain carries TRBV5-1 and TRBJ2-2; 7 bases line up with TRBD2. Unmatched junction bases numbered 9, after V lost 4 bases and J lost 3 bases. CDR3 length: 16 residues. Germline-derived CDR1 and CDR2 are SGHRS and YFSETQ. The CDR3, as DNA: TGCGCCAGCAGCCGGGGGGAGGGCCCTTACACCGGGGAGCTGTTTTTT. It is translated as CASSRGEGPYTGELFF.

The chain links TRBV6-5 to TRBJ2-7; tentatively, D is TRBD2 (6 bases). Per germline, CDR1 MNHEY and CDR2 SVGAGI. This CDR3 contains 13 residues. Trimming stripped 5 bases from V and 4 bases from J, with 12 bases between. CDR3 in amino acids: CASSTSSGYEQYF. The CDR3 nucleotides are TGTGCCAGCAGTACTAGCTCGGGTTACGAGCAGTACTTC.

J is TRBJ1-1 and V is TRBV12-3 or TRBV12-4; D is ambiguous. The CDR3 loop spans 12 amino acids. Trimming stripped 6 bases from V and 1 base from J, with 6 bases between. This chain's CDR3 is CASSWANTEAFF. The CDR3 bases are TGTGCCAGCAGCTGGGCGAACACTGAAGCTTTCTTT.

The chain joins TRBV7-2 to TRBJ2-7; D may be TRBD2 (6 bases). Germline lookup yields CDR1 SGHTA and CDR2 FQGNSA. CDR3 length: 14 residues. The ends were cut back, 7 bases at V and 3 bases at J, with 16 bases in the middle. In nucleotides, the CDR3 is TGTGCCAGCAATTACGGGACTGCCAACTACGAGCAGTACTTC. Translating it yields CASNYGTANYEQYF.

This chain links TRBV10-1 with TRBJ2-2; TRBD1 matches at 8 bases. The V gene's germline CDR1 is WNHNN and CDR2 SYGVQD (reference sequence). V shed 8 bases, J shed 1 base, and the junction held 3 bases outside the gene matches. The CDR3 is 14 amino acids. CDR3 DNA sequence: TGCGCCAGCCGACAGGGGTTGAACACCGGGGAGCTGTTTTTT. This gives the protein CASRQGLNTGELFF.

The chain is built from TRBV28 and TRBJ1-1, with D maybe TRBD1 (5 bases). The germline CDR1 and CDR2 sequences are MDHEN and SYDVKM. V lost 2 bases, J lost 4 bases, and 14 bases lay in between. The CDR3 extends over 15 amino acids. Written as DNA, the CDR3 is TGTGCCAGCAGTTTAAAAGTGGGAGGGACCACTGAAGCTTTCTTT. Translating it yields CASSLKVGGTTEAFF.

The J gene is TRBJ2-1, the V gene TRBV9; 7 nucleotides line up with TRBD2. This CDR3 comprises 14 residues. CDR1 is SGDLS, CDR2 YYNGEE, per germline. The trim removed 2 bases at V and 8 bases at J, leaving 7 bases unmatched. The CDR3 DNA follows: TGTGCCAGCAGCGTTAGCGGCGGGAGTGATGAGCAGTTCTTC. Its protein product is CASSVSGGSDEQFF. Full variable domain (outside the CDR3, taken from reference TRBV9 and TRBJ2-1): DSGVTQTPKHLITATGQRVTLRCSPRSGDLSVYWYQQSLDQGLQFLIQYYNGEERAKGNILERFSAQQFPDLHSELNLSSLELGDSALYFCASSVSGGSDEQFFGPGTRLTVL.

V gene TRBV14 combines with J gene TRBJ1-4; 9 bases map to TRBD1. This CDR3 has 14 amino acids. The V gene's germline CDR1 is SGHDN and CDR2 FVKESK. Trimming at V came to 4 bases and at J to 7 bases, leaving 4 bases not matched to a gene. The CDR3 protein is CASSPRQGGEKLFF. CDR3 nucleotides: TGTGCCAGCAGCCCCCGACAGGGGGGTGAAAAACTGTTTTTT.

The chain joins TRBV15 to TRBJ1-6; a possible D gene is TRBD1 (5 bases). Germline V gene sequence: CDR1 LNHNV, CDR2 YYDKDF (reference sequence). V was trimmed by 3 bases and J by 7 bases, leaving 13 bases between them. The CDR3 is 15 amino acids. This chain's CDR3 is CATSRGRGSNSPLHF. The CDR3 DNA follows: TGTGCCACCAGCAGGGGGAGGGGCTCAAATTCACCCCTCCACTTT. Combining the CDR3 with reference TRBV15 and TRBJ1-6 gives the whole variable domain DAMVIQNPRYQVTQFGKPVTLSCSQTLNHNVMYWYQQKSSQAPKLLFHYYDKDFNNEADTPDNFQSRRPNTSFCFLDIRSPGLGDTAMYLCATSRGRGSNSPLHFGNGTRLTVT.

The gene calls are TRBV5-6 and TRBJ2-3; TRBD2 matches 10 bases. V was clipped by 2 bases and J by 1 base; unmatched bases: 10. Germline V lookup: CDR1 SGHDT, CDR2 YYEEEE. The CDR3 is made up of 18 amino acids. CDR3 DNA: TGTGCCAGCAGCTTCGGAGCGGGAGGGACCTCCGGCACAGATACGCAGTATTTT. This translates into CASSFGAGGTSGTDTQYF.

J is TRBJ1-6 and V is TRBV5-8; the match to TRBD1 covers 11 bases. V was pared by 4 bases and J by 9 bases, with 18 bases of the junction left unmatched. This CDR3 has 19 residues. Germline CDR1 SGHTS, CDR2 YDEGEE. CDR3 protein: CASSPTRGQGAIVGSPLHF. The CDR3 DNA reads TGTGCCAGCAGCCCTACCAGAGGACAGGGGGCGATCGTCGGTTCACCCCTCCACTTT.

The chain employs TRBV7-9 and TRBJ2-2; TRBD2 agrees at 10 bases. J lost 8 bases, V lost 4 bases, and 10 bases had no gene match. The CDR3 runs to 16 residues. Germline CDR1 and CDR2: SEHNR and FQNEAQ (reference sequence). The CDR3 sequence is CASSSSSGRAAGELFF. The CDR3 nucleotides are TGTGCCAGCAGCTCCTCTAGCGGGAGAGCGGCTGGGGAGCTGTTTTTT.

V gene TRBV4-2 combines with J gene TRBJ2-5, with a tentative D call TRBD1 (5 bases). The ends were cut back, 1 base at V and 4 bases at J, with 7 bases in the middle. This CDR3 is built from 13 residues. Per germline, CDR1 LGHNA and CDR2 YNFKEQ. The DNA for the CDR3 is TGTGCCAGCAGCCAAGGGGGCCCAGAGACCCAGTACTTC. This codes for CASSQGGPETQYF.

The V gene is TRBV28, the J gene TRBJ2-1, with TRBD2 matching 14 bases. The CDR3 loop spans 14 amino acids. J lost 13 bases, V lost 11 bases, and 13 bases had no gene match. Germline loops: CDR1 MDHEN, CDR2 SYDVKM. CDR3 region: CAGKGGLAGERQFF. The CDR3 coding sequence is TGTGCCGGCAAGGGGGGACTAGCGGGAGAACGACAGTTCTTC.

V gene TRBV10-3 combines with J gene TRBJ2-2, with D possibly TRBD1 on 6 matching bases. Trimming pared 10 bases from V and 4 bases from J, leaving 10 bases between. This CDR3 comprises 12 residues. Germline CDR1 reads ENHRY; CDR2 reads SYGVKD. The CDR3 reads CATNRVTGELFF. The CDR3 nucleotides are TGTGCCACGAACAGGGTCACCGGGGAGCTGTTTTTT.

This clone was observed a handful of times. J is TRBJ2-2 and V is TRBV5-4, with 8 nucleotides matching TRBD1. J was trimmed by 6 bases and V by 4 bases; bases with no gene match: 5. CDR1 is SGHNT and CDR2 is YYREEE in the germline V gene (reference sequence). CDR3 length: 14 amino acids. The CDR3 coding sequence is TGTGCCAGCAGCACAGACAGGGGCGCCGGGGAGCTGTTTTTT. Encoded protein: CASSTDRGAGELFF.

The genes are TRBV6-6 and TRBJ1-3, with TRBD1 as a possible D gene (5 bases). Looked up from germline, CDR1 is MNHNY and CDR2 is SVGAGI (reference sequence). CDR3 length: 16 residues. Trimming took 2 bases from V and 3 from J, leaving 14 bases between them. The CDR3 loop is CASSYGAGSVGNTIYF. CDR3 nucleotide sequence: TGTGCCAGCAGTTACGGGGCAGGGTCGGTTGGAAACACCATATATTTT.

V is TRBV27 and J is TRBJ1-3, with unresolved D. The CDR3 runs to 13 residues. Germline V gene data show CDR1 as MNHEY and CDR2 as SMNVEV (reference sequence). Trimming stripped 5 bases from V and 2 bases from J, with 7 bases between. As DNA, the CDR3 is TGTGCCAGCAGTCCGGGGACTGGAAACACCATATATTTT. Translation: CASSPGTGNTIYF.

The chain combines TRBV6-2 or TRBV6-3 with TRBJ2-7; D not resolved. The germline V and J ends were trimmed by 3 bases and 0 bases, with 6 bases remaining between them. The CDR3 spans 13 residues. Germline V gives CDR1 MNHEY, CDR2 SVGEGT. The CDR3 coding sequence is TGTGCCAGCAGTTATCTGGCCTCCTACGAGCAGTACTTC. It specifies CASSYLASYEQYF.

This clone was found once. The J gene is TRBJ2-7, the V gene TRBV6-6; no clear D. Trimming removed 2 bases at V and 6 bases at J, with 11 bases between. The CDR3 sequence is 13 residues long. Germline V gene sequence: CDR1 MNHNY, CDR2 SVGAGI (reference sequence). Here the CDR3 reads CASSYARSGEQYF. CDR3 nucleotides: TGTGCCAGCAGTTACGCCCGATCCGGCGAGCAGTACTTC.

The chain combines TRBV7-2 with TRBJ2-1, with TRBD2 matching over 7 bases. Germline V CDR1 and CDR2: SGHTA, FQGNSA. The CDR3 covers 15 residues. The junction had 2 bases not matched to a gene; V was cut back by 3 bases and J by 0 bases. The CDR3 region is CASSFTSDSYNEQFF. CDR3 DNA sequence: TGTGCCAGCAGCTTCACTAGCGACTCCTACAATGAGCAGTTCTTC.

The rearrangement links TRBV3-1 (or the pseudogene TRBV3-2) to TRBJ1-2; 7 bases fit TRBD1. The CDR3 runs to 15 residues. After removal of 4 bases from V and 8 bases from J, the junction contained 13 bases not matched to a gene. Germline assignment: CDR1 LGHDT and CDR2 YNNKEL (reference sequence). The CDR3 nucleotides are TGTGCCAGCAGCCTTACCTCTAAGGGGGCATTAGGCTACACCTTC. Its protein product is CASSLTSKGALGYTF.

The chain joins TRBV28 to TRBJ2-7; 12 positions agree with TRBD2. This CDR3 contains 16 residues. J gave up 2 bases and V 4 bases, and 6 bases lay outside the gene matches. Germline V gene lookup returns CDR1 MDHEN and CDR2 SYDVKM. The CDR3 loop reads CASSSTSGRTAYEQYF. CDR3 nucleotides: TGTGCCAGCAGTTCGACTAGCGGGAGAACAGCCTACGAGCAGTACTTC.

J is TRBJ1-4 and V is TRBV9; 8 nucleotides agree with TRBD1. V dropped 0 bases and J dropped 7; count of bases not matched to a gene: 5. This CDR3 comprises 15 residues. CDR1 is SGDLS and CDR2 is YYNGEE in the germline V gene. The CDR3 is CASSVGGRGLEKLFF. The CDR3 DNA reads TGTGCCAGCAGCGTAGGTGGCAGGGGGCTTGAAAAACTGTTTTTT. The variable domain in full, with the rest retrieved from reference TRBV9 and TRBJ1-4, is DSGVTQTPKHLITATGQRVTLRCSPRSGDLSVYWYQQSLDQGLQFLIQYYNGEERAKGNILERFSAQQFPDLHSELNLSSLELGDSALYFCASSVGGRGLEKLFFGSGTQLSVL.